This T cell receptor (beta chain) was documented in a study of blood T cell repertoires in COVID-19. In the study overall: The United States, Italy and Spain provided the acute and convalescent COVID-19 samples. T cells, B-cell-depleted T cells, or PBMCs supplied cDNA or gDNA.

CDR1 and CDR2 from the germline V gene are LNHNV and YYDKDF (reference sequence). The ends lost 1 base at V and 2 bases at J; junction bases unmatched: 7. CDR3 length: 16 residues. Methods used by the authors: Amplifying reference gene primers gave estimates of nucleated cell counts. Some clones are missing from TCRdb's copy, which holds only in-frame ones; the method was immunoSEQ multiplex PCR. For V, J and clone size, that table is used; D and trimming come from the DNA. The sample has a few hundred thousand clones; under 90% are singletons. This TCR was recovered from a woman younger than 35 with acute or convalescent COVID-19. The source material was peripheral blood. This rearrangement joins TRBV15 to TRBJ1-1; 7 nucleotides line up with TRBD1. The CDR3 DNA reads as TGTGCCACCAGCAGAGCTCACAGGGGCCCCAACACTGAAGCTTTCTTT. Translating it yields CATSRAHRGPNTEAFF.